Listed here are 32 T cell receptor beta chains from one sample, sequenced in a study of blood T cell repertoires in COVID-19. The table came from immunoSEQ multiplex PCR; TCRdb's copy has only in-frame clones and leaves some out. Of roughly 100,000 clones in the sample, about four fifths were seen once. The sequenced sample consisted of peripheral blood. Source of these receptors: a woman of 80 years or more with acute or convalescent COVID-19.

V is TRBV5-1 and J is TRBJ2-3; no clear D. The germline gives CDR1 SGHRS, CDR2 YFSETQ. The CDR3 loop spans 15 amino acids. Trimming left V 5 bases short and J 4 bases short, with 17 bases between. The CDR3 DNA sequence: TGCGCCAGCAGACAAGAAAGCGTCGGCCCAGATACGCAGTATTTT. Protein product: CASRQESVGPDTQYF.

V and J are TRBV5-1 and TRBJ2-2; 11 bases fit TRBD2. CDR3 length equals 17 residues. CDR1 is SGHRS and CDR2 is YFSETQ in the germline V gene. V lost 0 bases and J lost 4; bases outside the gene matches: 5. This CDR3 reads CASSLDVTSGSTGELFF. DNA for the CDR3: TGCGCCAGCAGCTTGGACGTTACTAGCGGGAGCACCGGGGAGCTGTTTTTT.

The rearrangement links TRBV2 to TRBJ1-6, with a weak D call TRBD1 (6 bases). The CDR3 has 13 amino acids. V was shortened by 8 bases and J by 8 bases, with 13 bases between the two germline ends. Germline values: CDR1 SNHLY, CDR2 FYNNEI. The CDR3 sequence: CASCGGPDSPLHF. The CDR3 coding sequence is TGTGCCAGCTGTGGGGGCCCAGATTCACCCCTCCACTTT.

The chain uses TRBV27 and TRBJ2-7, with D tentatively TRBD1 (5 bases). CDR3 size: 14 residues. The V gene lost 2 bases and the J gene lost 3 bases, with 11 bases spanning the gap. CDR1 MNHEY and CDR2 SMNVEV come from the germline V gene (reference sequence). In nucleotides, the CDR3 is TGTGCCAGCAGTTTACTAGGGGAAGGCTACGAGCAGTACTTC. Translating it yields CASSLLGEGYEQYF.

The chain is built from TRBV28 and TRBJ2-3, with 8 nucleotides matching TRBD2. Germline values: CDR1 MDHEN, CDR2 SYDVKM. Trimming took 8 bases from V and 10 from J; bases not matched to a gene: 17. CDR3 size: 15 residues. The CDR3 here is CASSQVGGRRGAQYF. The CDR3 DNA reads TGTGCCAGCTCCCAAGTAGGGGGGAGGCGGGGGGCGCAGTATTTT.

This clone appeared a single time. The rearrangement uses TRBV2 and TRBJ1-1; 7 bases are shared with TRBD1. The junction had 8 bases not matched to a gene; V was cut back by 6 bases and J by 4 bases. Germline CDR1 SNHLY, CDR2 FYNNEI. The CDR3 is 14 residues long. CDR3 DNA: TGTGCCAGCAGAGCCGACAGGGCAGGCACTGAAGCTTTCTTT. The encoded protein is CASRADRAGTEAFF. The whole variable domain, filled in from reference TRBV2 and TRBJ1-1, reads EPEVTQTPSHQVTQMGQEVILRCVPISNHLYFYWYRQILGQKVEFLVSFYNNEISEKSEIFDDQFSVERPDGSNFTLKIRSTKLEDSAMYFCASRADRAGTEAFFGQGTRLTVV.

CDR3 protein: CASSPQGTAFF. The CDR3 nucleotides are TGTGCCAGCAGCCCACAGGGGACAGCTTTCTTT. The rearrangement uses TRBV7-8 and TRBJ1-1, with 7 bases fitting TRBD1. Germline V gives CDR1 SGHVS, CDR2 FQNEAQ. The CDR3 has 11 amino acids. J was trimmed by 10 bases and V by 5 bases; bases with no gene match: 4.

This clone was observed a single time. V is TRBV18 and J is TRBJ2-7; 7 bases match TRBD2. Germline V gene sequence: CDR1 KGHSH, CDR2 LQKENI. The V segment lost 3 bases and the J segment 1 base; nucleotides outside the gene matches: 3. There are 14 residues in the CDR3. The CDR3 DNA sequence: TGTGCCAGCTCACCGGGAGGGGTGTCCTACGAGCAGTACGTC. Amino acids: CASSPGGVSYEQYV.

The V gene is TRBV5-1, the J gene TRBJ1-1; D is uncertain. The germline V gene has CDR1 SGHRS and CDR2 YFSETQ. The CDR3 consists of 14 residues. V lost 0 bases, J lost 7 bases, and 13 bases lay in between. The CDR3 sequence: CASSLVLGGGEAFF. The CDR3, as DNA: TGCGCCAGCAGCTTGGTTCTGGGAGGCGGTGAAGCTTTCTTT.

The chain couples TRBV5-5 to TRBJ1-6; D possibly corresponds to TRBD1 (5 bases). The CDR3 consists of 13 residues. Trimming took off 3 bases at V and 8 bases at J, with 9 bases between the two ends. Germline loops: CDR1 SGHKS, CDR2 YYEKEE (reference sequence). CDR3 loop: CASSSGFDSPLHF. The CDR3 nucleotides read TGTGCCAGCAGCTCAGGGTTCGATTCACCCCTCCACTTT.

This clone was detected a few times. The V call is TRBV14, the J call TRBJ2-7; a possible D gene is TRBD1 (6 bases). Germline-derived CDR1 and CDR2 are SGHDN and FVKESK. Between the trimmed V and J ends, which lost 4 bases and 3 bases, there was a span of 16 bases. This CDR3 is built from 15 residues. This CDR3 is CASSRRTATSYEQYF. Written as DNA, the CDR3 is TGTGCCAGCAGCCGTCGGACAGCAACTAGCTACGAGCAGTACTTC.

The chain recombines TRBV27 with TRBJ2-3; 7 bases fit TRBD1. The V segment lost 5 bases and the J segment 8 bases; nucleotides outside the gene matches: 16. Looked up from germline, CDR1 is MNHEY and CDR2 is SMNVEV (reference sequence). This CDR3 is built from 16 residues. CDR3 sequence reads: CASSPQTGTLGVTQYF. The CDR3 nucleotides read TGTGCCAGCAGTCCCCAGACAGGGACGTTAGGGGTTACGCAGTATTTT.

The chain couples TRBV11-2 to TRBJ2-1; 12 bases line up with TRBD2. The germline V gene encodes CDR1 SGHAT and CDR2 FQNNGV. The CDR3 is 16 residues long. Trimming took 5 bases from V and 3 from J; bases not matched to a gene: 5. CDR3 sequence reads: CASSAQLAGGYNEQFF. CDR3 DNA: TGTGCCAGCAGCGCCCAACTAGCGGGAGGCTACAATGAGCAGTTCTTC.

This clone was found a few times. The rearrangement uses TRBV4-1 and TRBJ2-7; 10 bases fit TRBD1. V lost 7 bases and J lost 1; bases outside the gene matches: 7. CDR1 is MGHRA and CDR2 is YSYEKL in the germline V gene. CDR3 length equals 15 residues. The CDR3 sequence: CASKGEGQGSYEQYF. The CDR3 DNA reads TGCGCCAGCAAGGGGGAGGGACAGGGGTCCTACGAGCAGTACTTC.

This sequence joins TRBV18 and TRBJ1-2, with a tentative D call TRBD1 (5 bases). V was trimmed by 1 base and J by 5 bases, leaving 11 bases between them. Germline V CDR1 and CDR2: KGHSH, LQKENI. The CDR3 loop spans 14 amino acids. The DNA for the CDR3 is TGTGCCAGCTCACCACAACCACAGGCTTATGGCTACACCTTC. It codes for CASSPQPQAYGYTF.

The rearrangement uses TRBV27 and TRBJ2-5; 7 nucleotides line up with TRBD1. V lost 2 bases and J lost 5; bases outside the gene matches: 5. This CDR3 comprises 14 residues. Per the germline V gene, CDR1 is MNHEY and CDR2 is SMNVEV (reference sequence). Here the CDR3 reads CASSLLAGGETQYF. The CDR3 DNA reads TGTGCCAGCAGTTTACTGGCAGGGGGTGAGACCCAGTACTTC.

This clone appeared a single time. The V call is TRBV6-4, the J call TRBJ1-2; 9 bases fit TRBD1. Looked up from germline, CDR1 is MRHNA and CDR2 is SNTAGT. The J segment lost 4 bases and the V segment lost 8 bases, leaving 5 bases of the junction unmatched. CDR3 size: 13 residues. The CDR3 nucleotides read TGTGCCAGCCAACGGGGACAGGGCTATGGCTACACCTTC. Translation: CASQRGQGYGYTF.

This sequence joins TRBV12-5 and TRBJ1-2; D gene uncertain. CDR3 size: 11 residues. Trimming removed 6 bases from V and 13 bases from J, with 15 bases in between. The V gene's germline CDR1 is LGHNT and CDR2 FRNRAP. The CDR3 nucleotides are TGTGCTAGTGGCGAGAACGGTCCTATCACCTTC. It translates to CASGENGPITF.

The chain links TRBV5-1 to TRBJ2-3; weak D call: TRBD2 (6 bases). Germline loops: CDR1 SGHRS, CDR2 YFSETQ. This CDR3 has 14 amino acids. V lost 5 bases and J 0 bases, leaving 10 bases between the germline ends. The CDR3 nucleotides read TGCGCCAGCAGATCCGGGACTAGCACAGATACGCAGTATTTT. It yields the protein CASRSGTSTDTQYF. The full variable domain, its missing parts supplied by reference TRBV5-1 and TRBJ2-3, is KAGVTQTPRYLIKTRGQQVTLSCSPISGHRSVSWYQQTPGQGLQFLFEYFSETQRNKGNFPGRFSGRQFSNSRSEMNVSTLELGDSALYLCASRSGTSTDTQYFGPGTRLTVL.

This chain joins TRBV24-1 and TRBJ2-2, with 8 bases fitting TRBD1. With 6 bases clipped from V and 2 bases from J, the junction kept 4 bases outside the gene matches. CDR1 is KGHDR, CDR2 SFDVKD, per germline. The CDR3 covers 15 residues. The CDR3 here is CATSPGQVNTGELFF. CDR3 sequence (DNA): TGTGCCACCAGTCCGGGACAGGTCAACACCGGGGAGCTGTTTTTT.

This CDR3 reads CASSEGPQSYNEQFF. CDR3 bases: TGTGCCAGCAGTGAGGGCCCGCAATCCTACAATGAGCAGTTCTTC. V is TRBV6-4 and J is TRBJ2-1; no clear D. Germline CDR1 and CDR2: MRHNA and SNTAGT. The CDR3 covers 15 residues. V was trimmed by 3 bases and J by 1 base, leaving 10 bases between them.

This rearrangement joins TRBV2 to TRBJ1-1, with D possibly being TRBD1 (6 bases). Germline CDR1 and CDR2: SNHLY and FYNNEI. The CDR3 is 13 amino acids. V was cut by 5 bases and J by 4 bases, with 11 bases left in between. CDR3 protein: CASSYREGTEAFF. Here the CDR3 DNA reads TGTGCCAGCAGTTACAGGGAGGGCACTGAAGCTTTCTTT. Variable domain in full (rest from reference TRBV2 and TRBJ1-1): EPEVTQTPSHQVTQMGQEVILRCVPISNHLYFYWYRQILGQKVEFLVSFYNNEISEKSEIFDDQFSVERPDGSNFTLKIRSTKLEDSAMYFCASSYREGTEAFFGQGTRLTVV.

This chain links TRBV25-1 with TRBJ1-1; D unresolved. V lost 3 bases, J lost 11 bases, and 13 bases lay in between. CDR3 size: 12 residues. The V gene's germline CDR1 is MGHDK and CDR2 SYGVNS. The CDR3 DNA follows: TGTGCCAGCAGTGAGACAACCCTGAAGGCTTTCTTT. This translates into CASSETTLKAFF.

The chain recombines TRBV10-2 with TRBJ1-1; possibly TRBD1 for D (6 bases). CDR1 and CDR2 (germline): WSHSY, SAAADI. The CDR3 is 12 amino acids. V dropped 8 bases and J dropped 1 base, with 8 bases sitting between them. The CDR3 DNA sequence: TGCGCCAGCCTAGGGGGGAACACTGAAGCTTTCTTT. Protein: CASLGGNTEAFF.

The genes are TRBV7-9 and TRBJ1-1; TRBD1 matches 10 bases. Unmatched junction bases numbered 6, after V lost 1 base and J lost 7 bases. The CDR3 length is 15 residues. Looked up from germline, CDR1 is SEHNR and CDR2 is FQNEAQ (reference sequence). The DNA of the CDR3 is TGTGCCAGCAGCTTAGATGGGACAGGGGTTGATGAAGCTTTCTTT. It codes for CASSLDGTGVDEAFF.

The CDR3 region is CASSPQGTGVGEKLFF. The CDR3 nucleotides are TGTGCCAGCAGCCCACAGGGGACAGGGGTTGGCGAAAAACTGTTTTTT. The V and J genes are TRBV7-6 and TRBJ1-4; 10 bases fit TRBD1. Germline V gene sequence: CDR1 SGHVS, CDR2 FNYEAQ. V trimming: 5 bases; J trimming: 8 bases; junction bases outside the gene matches: 11. CDR3 size: 16 residues.

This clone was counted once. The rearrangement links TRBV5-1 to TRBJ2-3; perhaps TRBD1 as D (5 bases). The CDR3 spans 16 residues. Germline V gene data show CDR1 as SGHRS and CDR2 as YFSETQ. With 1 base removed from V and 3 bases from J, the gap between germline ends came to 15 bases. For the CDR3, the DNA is TGCGCCAGCAGCTTGTCTTATCCCCAGGGTACAGATACGCAGTATTTT. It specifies CASSLSYPQGTDTQYF.

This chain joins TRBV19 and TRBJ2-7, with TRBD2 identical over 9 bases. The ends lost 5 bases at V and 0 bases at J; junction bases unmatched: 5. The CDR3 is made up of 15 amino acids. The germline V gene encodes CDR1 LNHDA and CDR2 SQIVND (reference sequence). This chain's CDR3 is CASSLLTSGSYEQYF. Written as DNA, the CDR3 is TGTGCCAGTAGTCTGTTGACTAGCGGCTCCTACGAGCAGTACTTC.

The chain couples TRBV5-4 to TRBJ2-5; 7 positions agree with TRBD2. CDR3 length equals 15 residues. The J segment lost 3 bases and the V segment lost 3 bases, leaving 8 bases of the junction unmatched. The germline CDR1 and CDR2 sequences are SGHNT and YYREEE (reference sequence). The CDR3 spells CASSSLGGSEETQYF. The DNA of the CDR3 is TGTGCCAGCAGCTCCTTGGGGGGGAGCGAAGAGACCCAGTACTTC.

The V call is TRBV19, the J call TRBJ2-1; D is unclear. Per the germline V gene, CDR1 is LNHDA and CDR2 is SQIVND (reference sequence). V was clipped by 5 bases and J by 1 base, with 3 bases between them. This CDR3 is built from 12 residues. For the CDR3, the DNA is TGTGCCAGTAGTGCGTCCTACAATGAGCAGTTCTTC. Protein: CASSASYNEQFF.

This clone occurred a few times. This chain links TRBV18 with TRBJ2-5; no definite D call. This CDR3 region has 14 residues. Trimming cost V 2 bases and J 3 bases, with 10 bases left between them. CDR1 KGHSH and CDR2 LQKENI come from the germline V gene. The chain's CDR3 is CASSPWAAEETQYF. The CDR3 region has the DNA TGTGCCAGCTCACCATGGGCAGCCGAAGAGACCCAGTACTTC.

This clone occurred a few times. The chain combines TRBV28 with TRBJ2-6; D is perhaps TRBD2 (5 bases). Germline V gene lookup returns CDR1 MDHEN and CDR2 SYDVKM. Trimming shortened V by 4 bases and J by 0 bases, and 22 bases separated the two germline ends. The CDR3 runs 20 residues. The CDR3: CASSSYLGGKRGSGANVLTF. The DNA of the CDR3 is TGTGCCAGCAGTTCCTACCTTGGTGGTAAACGGGGCTCTGGGGCCAACGTCCTGACTTTC.